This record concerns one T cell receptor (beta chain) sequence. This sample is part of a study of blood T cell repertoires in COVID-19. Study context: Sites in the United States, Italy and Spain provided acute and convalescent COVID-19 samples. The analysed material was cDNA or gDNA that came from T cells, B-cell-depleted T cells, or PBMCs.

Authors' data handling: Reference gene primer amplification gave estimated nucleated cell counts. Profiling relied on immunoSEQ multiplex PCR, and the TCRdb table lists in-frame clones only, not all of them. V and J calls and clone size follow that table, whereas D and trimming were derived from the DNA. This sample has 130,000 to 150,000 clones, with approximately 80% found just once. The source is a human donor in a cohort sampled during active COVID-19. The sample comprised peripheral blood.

For the CDR3, the DNA is TGTGCCAGCAGAGGACAGGGGGCATCTAATGAAAAACTGTTTTTT. It encodes CASRGQGASNEKLFF. The V call is TRBV27, the J call TRBJ1-4; 11 nucleotides line up with TRBD1. The CDR3 is 15 amino acids. J lost 3 bases, V lost 6 bases, and 3 bases had no gene match. Germline V gene sequence: CDR1 MNHEY, CDR2 SMNVEV (reference sequence).